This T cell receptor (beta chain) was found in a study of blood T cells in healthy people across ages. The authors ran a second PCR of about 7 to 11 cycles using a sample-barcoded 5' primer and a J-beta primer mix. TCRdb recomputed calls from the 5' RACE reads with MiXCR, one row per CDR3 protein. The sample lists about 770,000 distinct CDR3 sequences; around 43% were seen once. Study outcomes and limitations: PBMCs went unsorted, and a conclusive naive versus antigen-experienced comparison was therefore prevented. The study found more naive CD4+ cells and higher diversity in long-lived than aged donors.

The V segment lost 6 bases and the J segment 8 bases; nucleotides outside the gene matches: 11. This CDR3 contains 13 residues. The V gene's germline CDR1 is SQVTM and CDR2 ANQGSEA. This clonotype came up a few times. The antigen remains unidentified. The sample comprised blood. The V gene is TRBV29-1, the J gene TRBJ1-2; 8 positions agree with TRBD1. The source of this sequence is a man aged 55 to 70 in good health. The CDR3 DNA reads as TGCAGCGTGGAGGGGGGACAGGTTTGGGGCTACACCTTC. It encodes CSVEGGQVWGYTF.